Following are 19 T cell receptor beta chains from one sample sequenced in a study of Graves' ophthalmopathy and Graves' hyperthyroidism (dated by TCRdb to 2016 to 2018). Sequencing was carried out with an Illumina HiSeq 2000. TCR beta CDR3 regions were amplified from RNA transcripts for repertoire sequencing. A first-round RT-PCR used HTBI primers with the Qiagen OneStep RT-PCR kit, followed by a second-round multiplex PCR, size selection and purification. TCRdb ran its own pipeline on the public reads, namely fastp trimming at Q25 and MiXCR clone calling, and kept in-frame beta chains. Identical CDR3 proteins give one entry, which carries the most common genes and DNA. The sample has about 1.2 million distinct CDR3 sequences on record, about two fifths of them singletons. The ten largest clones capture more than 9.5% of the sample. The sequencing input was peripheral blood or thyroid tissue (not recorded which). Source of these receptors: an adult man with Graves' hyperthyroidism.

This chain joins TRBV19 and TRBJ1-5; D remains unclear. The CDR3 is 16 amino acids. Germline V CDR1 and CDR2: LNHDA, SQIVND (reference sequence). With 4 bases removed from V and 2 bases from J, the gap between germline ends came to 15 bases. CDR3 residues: CASSNSYPWGNQPQHF. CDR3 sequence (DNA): TGTGCCAGTAGTAACTCCTACCCGTGGGGCAATCAGCCCCAGCATTTT.

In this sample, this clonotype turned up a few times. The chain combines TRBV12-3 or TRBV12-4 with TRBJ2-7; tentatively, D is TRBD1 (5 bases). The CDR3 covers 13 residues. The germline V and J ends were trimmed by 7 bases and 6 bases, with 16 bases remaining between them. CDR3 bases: TGTGCCAGCACTAAAGGGCAGGGAATCGAGCAGTACTTC. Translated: CASTKGQGIEQYF.

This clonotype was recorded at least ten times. CDR3: CATSGGQGTYEQYF. For the CDR3, the DNA is TGTGCCACCAGTGGGGGACAGGGCACCTACGAGCAGTACTTC. This sequence joins TRBV24-1 and TRBJ2-7, with 9 positions matching TRBD1. Trimming at V came to 5 bases and at J to 2 bases, leaving 3 bases not matched to a gene. CDR3 length: 14 residues. Germline values: CDR1 KGHDR, CDR2 SFDVKD.

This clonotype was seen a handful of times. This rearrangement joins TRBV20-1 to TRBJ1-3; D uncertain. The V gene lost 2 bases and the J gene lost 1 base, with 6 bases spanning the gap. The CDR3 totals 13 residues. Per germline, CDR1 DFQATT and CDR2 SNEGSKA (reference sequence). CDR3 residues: CSARKGSGNTIYF. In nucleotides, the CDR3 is TGCAGTGCTAGAAAGGGATCTGGAAACACCATATATTTT.

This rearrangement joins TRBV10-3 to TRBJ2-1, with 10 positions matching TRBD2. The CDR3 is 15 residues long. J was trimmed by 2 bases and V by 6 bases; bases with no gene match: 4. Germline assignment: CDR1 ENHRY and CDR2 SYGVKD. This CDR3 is CAIRPLAGAYNEQFF. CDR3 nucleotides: TGTGCCATCAGACCTCTAGCGGGGGCCTACAATGAGCAGTTCTTC.

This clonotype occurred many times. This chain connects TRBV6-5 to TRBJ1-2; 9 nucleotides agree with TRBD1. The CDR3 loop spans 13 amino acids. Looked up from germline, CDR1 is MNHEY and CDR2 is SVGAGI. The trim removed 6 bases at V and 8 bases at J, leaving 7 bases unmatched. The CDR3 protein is CASRKGTGIGYTF. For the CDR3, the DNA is TGTGCCAGCAGAAAAGGGACAGGGATCGGCTACACCTTC.

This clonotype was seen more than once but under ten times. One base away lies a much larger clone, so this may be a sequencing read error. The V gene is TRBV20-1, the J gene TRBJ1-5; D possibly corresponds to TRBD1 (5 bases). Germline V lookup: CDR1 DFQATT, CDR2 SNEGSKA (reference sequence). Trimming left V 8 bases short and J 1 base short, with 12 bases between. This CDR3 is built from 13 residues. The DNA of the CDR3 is TGCAGTACAAGACAGAAGAGCAATCAGCCCCAGCATTTT. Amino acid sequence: CSTRQKSNQPQHF.

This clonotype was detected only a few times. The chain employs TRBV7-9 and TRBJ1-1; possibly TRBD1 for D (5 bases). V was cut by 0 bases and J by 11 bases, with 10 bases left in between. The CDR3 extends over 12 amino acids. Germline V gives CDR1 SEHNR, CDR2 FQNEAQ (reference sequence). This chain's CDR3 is CASSLARRDAFF. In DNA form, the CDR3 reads TGTGCCAGCAGCTTAGCGCGCAGGGATGCTTTCTTT. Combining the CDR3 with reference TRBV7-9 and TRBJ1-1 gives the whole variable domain DTGVSQNPRHKITKRGQNVTFRCDPISEHNRLYWYRQTLGQGPEFLTYFQNEAQLEKSRLLSDRFSAERPKGSFSTLEIQRTEQGDSAMYLCASSLARRDAFFGQGTRLTVV.

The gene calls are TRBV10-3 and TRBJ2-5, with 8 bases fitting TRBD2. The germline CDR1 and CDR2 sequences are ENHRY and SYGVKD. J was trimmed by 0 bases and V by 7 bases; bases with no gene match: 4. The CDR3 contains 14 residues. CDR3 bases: TGTGCCATCAAGCCGGGACTAGACCAAGAGACCCAGTACTTC. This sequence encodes CAIKPGLDQETQYF.

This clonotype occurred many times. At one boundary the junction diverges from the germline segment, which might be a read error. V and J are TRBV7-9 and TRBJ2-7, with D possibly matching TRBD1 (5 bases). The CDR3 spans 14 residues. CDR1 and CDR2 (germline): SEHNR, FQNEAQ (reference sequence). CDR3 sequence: CASSLVGQGYEQYF. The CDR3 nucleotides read TGCGCCAGCAGCTTGGTCGGCCAGGGCTACGAGCAGTACTTC.

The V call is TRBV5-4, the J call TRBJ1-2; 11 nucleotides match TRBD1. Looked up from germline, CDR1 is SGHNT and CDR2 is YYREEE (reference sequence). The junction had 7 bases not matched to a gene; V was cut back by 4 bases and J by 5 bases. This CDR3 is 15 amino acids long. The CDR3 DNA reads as TGTGCCAGCAGCCCGGGACAGGGGGGAGTGTATGGCTACACCTTC. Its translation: CASSPGQGGVYGYTF.

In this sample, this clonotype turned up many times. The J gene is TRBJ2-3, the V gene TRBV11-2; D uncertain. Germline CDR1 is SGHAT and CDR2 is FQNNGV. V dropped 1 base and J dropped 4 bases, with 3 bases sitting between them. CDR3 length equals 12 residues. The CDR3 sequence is CASSLAADTQYF. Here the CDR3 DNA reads TGTGCCAGCAGCTTAGCGGCAGATACGCAGTATTTT.

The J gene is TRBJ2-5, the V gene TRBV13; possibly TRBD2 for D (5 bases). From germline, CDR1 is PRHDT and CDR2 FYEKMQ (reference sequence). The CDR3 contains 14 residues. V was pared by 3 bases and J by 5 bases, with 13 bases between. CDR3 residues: CASSFRPPGETQYF. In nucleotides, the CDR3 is TGTGCCAGCAGCTTTAGACCACCGGGGGAGACCCAGTACTTC.

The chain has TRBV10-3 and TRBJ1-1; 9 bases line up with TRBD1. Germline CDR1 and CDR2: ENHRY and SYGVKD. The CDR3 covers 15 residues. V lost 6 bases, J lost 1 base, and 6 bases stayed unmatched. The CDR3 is CAISSQGQGNTEAFF. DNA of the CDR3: TGTGCCATCAGCAGCCAGGGACAGGGGAACACTGAAGCTTTCTTT.

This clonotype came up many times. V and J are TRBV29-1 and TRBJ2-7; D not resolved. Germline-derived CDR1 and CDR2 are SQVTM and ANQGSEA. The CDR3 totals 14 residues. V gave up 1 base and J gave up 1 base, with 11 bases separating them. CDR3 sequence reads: CSVEGPEESYEQYF. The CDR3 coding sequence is TGCAGCGTTGAAGGGCCCGAGGAGTCCTACGAGCAGTACTTC.

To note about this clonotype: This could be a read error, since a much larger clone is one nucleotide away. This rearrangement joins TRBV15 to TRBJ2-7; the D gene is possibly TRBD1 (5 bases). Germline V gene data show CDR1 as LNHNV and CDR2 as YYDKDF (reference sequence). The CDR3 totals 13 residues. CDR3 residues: CASSAETACEQYF. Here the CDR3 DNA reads TGTGCCAGCAGCGCGGAGACAGCATGCGAGCAGTACTTC.

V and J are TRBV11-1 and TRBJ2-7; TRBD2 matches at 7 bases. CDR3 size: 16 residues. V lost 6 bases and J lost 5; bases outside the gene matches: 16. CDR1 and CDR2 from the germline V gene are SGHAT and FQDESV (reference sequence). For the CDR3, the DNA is TGTGCCAGCAGTTTATCCGCCCTAGCGGACGTTGACGAGCAGTACTTC. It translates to CASSLSALADVDEQYF.

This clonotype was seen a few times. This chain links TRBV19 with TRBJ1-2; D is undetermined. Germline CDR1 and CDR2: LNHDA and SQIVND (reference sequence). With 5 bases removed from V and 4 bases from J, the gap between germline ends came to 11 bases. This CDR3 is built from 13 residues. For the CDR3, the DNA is TGTGCCAGTAGTCCACAGAGCTTCTATGGCTACACCTTC. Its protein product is CASSPQSFYGYTF.

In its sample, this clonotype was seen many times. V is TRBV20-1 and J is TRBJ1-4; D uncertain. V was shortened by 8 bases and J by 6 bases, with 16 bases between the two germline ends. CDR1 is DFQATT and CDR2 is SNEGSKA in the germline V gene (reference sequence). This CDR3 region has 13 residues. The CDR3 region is CSSLALRDEKLFF. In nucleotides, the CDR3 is TGCAGTTCCCTAGCCCTGCGGGATGAAAAACTGTTTTTT.